This T cell receptor beta chain was captured in a study of neoadjuvant nivolumab and ipilimumab in lung cancer. Study results and limitations: Resected-tumor TCR richness correlated positively with pretherapy blood richness.

Clones were sequenced by immunoSEQ multiplex PCR, and TCRdb holds only the in-frame ones, with some missing. The table lists tens of thousands of clones, roughly 80% of them singletons, with 5% to 7% in the top ten. From germline, CDR1 is SEHNR and CDR2 FQNEAQ (reference sequence). CDR3 length: 16 residues. Trimming shortened V by 3 bases and J by 3 bases, and 17 bases separated the two germline ends. A remark on this clone: What it recognizes is unknown.

V gene TRBV7-9 combines with J gene TRBJ1-1; D ambiguous. The sample was peripheral blood, taken before neoadjuvant nivolumab, alone or with ipilimumab. The clonotype originates from an adult with non-small cell lung cancer. The CDR3 coding sequence is TGTGCCAGCAGCTTGGACCCGGACCTGGAGGACACTGAAGCTTTCTTT. It specifies CASSLDPDLEDTEAFF.